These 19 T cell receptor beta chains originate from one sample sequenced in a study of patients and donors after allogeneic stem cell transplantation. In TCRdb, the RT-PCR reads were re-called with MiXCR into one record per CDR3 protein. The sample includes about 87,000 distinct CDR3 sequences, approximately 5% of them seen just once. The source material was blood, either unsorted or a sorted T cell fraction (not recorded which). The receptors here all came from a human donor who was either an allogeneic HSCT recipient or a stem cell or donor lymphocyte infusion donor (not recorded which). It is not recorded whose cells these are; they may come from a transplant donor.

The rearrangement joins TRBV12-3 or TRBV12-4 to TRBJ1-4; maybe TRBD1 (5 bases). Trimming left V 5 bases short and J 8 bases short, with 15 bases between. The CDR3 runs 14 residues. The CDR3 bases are TGTGCCAGCAGTATATGGGGGGATGGGGAAAAACTGTTTTTT. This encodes CASSIWGDGEKLFF.

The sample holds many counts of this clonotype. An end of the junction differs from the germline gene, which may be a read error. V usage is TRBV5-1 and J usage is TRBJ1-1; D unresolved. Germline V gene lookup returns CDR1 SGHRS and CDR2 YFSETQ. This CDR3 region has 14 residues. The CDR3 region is CASSLRTAGGEVFF. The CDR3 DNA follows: TGCGCCAGCAGCTTGCGGACGGCTGGCGGGGAAGTTTTCTTT.

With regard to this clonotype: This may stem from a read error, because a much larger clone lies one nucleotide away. CDR3 in amino acids: CASSVEGLTGEVFF. CDR3 bases: TGTGCCAGCAGTGTCGAGGGACTAACGGGAGAGGTGTTTTTT. The chain employs TRBV6-1 and TRBJ2-2, with 7 bases lining up with TRBD2. CDR3 length: 14 amino acids. Germline V gene data show CDR1 as MNHNS and CDR2 as SASEGT. V was clipped by 4 bases and J by 15 bases; unmatched bases: 14.

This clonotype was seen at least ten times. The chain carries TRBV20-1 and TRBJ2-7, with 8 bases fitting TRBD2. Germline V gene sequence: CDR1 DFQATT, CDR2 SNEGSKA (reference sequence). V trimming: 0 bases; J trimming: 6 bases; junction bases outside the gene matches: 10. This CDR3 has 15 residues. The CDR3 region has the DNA TGCAGTGCTAGAGACCTAGTCCGGGGGGGAAGCGAGCAGTACTTC. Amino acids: CSARDLVRGGSEQYF.

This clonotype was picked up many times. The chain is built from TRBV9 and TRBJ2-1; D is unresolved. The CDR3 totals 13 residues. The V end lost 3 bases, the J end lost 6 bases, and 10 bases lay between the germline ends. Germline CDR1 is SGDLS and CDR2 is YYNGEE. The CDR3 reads CASSAHPSNEQFF. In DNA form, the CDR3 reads TGTGCCAGCAGCGCCCATCCCTCCAATGAGCAGTTCTTC.

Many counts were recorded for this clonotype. In DNA, the CDR3 is TGTGCCACCAGTGAGGCTAAGAGCTCCTACAATGAGCAGTTCTTC. Its protein is CATSEAKSSYNEQFF. The chain has TRBV24-1 and TRBJ2-1, with no clear D. CDR1 and CDR2 from the germline V gene are KGHDR and SFDVKD. With 4 bases removed from V and 0 bases from J, the gap between germline ends came to 9 bases. The CDR3 consists of 15 residues.

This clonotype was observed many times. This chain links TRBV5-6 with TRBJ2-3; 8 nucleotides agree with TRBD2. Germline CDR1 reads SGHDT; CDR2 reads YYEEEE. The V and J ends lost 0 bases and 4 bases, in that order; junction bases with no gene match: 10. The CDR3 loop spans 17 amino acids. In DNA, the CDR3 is TGTGCCAGCAGCTTGGCGGGAGCGGGAGTGGACCCAGATACGCAGTATTTT. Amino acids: CASSLAGAGVDPDTQYF.

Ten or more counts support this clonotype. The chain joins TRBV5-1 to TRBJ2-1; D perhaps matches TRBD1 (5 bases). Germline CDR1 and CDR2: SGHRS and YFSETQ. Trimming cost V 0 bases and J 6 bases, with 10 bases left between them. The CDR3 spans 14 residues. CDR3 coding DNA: TGCGCCAGCAGCTTGGGACCAGGGCGCAATGAGCAGTTCTTC. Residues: CASSLGPGRNEQFF.

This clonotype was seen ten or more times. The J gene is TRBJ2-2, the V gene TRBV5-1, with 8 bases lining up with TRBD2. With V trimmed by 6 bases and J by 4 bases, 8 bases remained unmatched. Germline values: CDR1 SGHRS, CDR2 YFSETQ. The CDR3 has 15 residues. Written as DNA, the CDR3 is TGCGCCAGCACCTCGGGACTAGGCGGCACCGGGGAGCTGTTTTTT. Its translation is CASTSGLGGTGELFF.

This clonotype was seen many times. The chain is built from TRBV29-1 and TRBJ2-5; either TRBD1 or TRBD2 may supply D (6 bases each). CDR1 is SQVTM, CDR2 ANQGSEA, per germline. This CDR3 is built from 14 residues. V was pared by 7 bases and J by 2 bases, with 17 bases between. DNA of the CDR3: TGCAGCGCCCGGGACACGGGAGCTCAAGAGACCCAGTACTTC. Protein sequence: CSARDTGAQETQYF.

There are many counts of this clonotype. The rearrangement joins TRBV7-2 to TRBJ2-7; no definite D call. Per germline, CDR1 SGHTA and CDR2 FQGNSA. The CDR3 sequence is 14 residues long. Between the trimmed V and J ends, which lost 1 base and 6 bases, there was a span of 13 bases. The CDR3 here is CASSLGLPSSEQYF. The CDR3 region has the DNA TGTGCCAGCAGCTTAGGACTTCCCTCAAGCGAGCAGTACTTC.

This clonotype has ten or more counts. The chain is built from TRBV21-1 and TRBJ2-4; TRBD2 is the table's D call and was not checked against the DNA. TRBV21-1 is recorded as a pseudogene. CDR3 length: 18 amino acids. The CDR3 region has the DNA TGTGCCAGCAGCAAAGCTGGTCCAGCGGGGAAAGCCAAAAACATTCAGTACTTC. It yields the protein CASSKAGPAGKAKNIQYF.

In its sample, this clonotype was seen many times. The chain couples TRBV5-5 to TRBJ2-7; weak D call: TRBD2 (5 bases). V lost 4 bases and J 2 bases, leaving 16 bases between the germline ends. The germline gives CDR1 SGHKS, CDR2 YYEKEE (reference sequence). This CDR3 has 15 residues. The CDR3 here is CASSPGVSGPYEQYF. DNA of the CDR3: TGTGCCAGCAGCCCCGGAGTAAGCGGCCCCTACGAGCAGTACTTC.

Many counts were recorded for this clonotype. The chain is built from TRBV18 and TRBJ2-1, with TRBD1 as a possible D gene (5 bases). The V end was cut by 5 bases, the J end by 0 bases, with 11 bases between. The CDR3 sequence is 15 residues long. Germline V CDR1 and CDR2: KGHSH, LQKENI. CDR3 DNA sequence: TGTGCCAGCTCATACGACAGCTACTCCTACAATGAGCAGTTCTTC. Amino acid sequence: CASSYDSYSYNEQFF.

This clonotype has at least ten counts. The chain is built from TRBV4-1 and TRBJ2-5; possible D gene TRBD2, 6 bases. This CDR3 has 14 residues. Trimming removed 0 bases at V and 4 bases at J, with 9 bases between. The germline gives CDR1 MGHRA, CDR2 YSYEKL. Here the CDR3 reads CASSQDRGGETQYF. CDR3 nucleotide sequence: TGCGCCAGCAGCCAAGATAGGGGAGGAGAGACCCAGTACTTC.

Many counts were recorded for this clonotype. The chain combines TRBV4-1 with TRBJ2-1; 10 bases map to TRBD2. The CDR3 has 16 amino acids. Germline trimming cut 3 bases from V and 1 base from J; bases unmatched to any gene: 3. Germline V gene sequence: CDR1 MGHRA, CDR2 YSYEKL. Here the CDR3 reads CASSQVTSGSYNEQFF. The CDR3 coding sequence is TGCGCCAGCAGCCAGGTGACTAGCGGGTCCTACAATGAGCAGTTCTTC.

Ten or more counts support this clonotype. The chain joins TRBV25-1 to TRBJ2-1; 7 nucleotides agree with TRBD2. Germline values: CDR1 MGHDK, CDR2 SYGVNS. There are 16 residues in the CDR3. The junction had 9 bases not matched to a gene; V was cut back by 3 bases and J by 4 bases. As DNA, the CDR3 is TGTGCCAGCAGTGAGTTGCGGGGGAAAACTTACAATGAGCAGTTCTTC. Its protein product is CASSELRGKTYNEQFF.

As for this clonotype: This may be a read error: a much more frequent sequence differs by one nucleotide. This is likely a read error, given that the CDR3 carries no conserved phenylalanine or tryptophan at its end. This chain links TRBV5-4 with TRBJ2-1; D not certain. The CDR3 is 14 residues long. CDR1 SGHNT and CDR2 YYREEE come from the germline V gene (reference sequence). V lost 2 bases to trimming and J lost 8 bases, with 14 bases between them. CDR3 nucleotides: TGTGCCAGCAGCTTCGATACAACTACGGATGAGCAGTTCTCC. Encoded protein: CASSFDTTTDEQFS.

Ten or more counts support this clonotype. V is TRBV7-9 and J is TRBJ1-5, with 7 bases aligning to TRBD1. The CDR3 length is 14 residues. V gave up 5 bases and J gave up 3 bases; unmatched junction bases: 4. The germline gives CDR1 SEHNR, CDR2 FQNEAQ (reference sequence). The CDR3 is CASSVTGHNQPQHF. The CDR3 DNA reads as TGTGCCAGCAGCGTGACAGGGCACAATCAGCCCCAGCATTTT.